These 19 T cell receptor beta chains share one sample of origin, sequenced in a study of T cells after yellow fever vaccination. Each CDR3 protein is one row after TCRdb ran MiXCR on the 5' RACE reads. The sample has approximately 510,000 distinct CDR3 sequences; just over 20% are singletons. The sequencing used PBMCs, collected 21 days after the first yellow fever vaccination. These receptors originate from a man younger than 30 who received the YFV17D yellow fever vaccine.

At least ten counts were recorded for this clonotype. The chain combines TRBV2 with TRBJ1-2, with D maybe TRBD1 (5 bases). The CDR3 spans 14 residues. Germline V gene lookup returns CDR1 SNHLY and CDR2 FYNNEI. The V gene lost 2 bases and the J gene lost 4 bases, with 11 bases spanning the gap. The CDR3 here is CASSEWGPAYGYTF. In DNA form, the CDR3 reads TGTGCCAGCAGTGAATGGGGACCGGCCTATGGCTACACCTTC.

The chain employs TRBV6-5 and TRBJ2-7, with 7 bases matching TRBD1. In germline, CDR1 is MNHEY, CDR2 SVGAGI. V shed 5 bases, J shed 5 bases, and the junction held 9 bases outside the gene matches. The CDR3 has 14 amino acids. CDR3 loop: CASSHLTGIDEQYF. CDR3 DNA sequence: TGTGCCAGCAGTCACCTGACAGGGATCGACGAGCAGTACTTC.

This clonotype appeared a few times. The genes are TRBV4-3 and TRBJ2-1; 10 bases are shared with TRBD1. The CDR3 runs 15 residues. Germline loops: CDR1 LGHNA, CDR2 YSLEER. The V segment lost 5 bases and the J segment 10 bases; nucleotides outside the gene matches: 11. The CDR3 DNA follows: TGCGCCAGCAGCTACAGGACAGGGGGATCAAAGGAGCAGTTCTTC. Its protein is CASSYRTGGSKEQFF.

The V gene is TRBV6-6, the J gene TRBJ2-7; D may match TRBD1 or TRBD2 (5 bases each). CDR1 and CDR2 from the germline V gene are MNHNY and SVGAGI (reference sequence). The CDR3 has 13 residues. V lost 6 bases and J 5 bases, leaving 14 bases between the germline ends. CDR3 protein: CASSRYPGHEQYF. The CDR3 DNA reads TGTGCCAGCAGCCGATATCCGGGGCACGAGCAGTACTTC.

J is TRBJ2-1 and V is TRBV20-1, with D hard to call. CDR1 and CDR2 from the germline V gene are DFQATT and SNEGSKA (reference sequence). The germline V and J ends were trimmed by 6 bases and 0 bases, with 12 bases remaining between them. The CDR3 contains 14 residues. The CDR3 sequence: CSAQDTASYNEQFF. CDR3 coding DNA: TGCAGTGCGCAAGATACAGCCTCCTACAATGAGCAGTTCTTC.

The CDR3 DNA follows: TGTGCCAGCAGGCCGACAGCGAACACCGGGGAGCTGTTTTTT. This encodes CASRPTANTGELFF. V is TRBV7-2 and J is TRBJ2-2; tentative D call: TRBD1 (5 bases). CDR3 length equals 14 residues. Germline CDR1 is SGHTA and CDR2 is FQGNSA. Trimming left V 6 bases short and J 0 bases short, with 8 bases between.

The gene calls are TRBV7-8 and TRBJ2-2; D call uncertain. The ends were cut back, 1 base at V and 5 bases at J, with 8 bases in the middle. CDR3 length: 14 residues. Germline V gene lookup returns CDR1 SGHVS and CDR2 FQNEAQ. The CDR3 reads CASSLDGPTGELFF. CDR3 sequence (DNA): TGTGCCAGCAGCTTAGATGGACCGACCGGGGAGCTGTTTTTT.

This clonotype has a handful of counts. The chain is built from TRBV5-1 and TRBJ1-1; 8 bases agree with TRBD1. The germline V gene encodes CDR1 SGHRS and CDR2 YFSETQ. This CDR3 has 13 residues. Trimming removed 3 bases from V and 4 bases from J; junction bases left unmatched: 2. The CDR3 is CASSSGGITEAFF. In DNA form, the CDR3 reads TGCGCCAGCAGCTCAGGGGGCATCACTGAAGCTTTCTTT.

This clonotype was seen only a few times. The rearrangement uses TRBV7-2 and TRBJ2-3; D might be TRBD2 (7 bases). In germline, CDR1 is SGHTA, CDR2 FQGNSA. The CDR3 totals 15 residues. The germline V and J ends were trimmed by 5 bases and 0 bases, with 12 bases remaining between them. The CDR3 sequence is CASSNGGPSTDTQYF. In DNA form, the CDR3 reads TGTGCCAGCAGCAACGGGGGGCCAAGCACAGATACGCAGTATTTT.

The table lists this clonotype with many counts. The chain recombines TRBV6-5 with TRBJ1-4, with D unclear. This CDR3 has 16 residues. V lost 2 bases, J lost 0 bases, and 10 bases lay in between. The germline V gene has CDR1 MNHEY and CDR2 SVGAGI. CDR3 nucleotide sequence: TGTGCCAGCAGTTACGACTTTTCCACAACTAATGAAAAACTGTTTTTT. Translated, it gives CASSYDFSTTNEKLFF.

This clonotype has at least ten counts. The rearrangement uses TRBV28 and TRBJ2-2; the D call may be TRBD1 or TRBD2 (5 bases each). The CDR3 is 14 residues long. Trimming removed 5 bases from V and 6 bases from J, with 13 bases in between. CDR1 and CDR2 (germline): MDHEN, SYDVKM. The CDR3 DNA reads TGTGCCAGCAGTCCACCGGGGCATGCCGGGGAGCTGTTTTTT. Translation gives CASSPPGHAGELFF.

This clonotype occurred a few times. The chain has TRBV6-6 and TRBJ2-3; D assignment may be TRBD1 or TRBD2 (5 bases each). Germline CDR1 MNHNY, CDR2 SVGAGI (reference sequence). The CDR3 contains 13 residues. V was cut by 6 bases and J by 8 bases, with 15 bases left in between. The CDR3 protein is CASSRDLGGTQYF. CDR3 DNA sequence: TGTGCCAGCAGCCGGGACCTTGGGGGTACGCAGTATTTT.

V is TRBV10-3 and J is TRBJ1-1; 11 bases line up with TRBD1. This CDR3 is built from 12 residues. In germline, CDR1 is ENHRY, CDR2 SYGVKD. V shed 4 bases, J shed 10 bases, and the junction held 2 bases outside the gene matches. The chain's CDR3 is CAISGDRGGAFF. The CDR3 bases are TGTGCCATCAGTGGGGACAGGGGGGGAGCTTTCTTT.

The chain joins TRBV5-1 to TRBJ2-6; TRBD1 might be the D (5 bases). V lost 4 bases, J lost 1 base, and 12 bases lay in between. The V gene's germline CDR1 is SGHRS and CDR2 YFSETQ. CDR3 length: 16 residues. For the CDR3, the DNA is TGCGCCAGCAGCCCCCAACCAGGGTCTGGGGCCAACGTCCTGACTTTC. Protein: CASSPQPGSGANVLTF.

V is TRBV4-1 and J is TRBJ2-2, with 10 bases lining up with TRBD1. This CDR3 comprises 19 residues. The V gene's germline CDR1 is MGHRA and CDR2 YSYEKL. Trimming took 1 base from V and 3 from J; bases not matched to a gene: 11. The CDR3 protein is CASSQVIRRDRGDTGELFF. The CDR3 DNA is TGCGCCAGCAGCCAAGTAATTCGTCGGGACAGGGGCGACACCGGGGAGCTGTTTTTT.

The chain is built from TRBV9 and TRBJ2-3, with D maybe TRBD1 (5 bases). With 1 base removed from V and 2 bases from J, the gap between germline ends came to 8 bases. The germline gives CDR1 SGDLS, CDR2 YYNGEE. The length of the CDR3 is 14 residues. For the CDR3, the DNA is TGTGCCAGCAGCGTAAGGGGAAACACAGATACGCAGTATTTT. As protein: CASSVRGNTDTQYF.

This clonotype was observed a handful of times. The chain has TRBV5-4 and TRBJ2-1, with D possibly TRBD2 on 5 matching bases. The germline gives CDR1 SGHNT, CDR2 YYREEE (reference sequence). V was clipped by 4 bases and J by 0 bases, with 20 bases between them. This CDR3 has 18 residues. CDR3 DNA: TGTGCCAGCAGCCGACTAACCCCACCGAGGAGCTCCTACAATGAGCAGTTCTTC. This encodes CASSRLTPPRSSYNEQFF.

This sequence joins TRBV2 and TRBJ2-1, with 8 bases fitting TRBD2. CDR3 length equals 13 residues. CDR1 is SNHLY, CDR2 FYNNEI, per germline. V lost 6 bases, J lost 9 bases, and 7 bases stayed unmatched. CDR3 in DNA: TGTGCCAGCAGACCGGGGGGGCGGGGTGAGCAGTTCTTC. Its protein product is CASRPGGRGEQFF.

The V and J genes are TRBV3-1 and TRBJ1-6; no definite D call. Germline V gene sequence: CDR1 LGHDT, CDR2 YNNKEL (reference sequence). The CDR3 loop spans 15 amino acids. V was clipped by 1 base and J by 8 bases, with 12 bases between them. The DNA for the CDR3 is TGTGCCAGCAGCCAAGGGGCCACGGGGTATTCACCCCTCCACTTT. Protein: CASSQGATGYSPLHF.